The 30 T cell receptor beta chains given below trace back to one sample, sequenced in a study of blood T cell repertoires in COVID-19. Sequenced by immunoSEQ multiplex PCR; TCRdb stores in-frame clones only, minus some. This table has 70,000 to 90,000 clones, 85% appearing once. Sequences were obtained from peripheral blood. The receptors derive from a man between 60 and 75 years old with acute or convalescent COVID-19.

V usage is TRBV6-2 or TRBV6-3 and J usage is TRBJ2-7; D might be TRBD1 (6 bases). The CDR3 runs to 14 residues. With 6 bases removed from V and 6 bases from J, the gap between germline ends came to 18 bases. Germline V lookup: CDR1 MNHEY, CDR2 SVGEGT. The chain's CDR3 is CASSPVGGVAEQYF. Here the CDR3 DNA reads TGTGCCAGCAGCCCCGTTGGGGGCGTCGCCGAGCAGTACTTC.

This chain links TRBV19 with TRBJ2-2, with TRBD2 identical over 11 bases. CDR3 length: 16 residues. Germline values: CDR1 LNHDA, CDR2 SQIVND (reference sequence). Losses at the gene ends were 5 bases for V and 1 base for J; bases not matched to a gene: 3. CDR3 nucleotides: TGTGCCAGTAGTGTGGGACTAGCGGAGAACACCGGGGAGCTGTTTTTT. Protein product: CASSVGLAENTGELFF.

The chain is built from TRBV19 and TRBJ2-4, with D perhaps matching TRBD2 (6 bases). The CDR3 length is 15 residues. Germline CDR1 LNHDA, CDR2 SQIVND (reference sequence). V lost 3 bases, J lost 1 base, and 10 bases lay in between. The CDR3 DNA is TGTGCCAGTAGTATCGGAGGGGCGGCCAAAAACATTCAGTACTTC. Protein: CASSIGGAAKNIQYF.

The V gene is TRBV9, the J gene TRBJ2-3; D gene uncertain. Trimming took 1 base from V and 4 from J, leaving 10 bases between them. This CDR3 contains 14 residues. CDR1 is SGDLS, CDR2 YYNGEE, per germline. In DNA, the CDR3 is TGTGCCAGCAGCGTAACTGTGGTTTCAGATACGCAGTATTTT. Amino acid sequence: CASSVTVVSDTQYF. Full variable domain (remainder filled in from reference TRBV9 and TRBJ2-3): DSGVTQTPKHLITATGQRVTLRCSPRSGDLSVYWYQQSLDQGLQFLIQYYNGEERAKGNILERFSAQQFPDLHSELNLSSLELGDSALYFCASSVTVVSDTQYFGPGTRLTVL.

This clone was picked up one time. This chain uses TRBV4-2 with TRBJ1-1; D call uncertain. Germline V gene data show CDR1 as LGHNA and CDR2 as YNFKEQ. The CDR3 is 15 amino acids. Trimming stripped 0 bases from V and 5 bases from J, with 13 bases between. The DNA for the CDR3 is TGTGCCAGCAGCCAAGATCTCTTTGGGGAGACTGAAGCTTTCTTT. Translated: CASSQDLFGETEAFF.

The V gene is TRBV28, the J gene TRBJ2-4; perhaps TRBD2 as D (5 bases). Germline CDR1 MDHEN, CDR2 SYDVKM. CDR3 length: 16 residues. V lost 5 bases, J lost 2 bases, and 16 bases lay in between. The CDR3 reads CASSGVGGLSKNIQYF. The CDR3 DNA reads as TGTGCCAGCAGTGGGGTGGGCGGGTTGTCCAAAAACATTCAGTACTTC.

The chain employs TRBV6-5 and TRBJ1-6; TRBD1 matches 7 bases. The V gene's germline CDR1 is MNHEY and CDR2 SVGAGI. The V segment lost 10 bases and the J segment 3 bases; nucleotides outside the gene matches: 6. CDR3 length: 14 amino acids. For the CDR3, the DNA is TGTGCCATACGACAGGGATTCTATAATTCACCCCTCCACTTT. Translated, it gives CAIRQGFYNSPLHF.

This clone was detected only a few times. The V and J genes are TRBV5-1 and TRBJ2-7, with 8 nucleotides matching TRBD1. The V segment lost 3 bases and the J segment 6 bases; nucleotides outside the gene matches: 5. This CDR3 region has 13 residues. The V gene's germline CDR1 is SGHRS and CDR2 YFSETQ. DNA for the CDR3: TGCGCCAGCAGCTCGCAGGGGGCAGGCGAGCAGTACTTC. Translating gives CASSSQGAGEQYF.

V usage is TRBV20-1 and J usage is TRBJ2-1, with 11 nucleotides matching TRBD1. J gave up 14 bases and V 6 bases, and 6 bases lay outside the gene matches. Germline CDR1 is DFQATT and CDR2 is SNEGSKA (reference sequence). This CDR3 region has 11 residues. The CDR3 spells CSAERDRGEFF. The CDR3 DNA reads TGCAGTGCCGAACGGGACAGGGGGGAGTTCTTC.

This clone was seen once. The rearrangement joins TRBV2 to TRBJ2-7; TRBD1 matches at 7 bases. The length of the CDR3 is 13 residues. V was clipped by 10 bases and J by 3 bases; unmatched bases: 9. Germline loops: CDR1 SNHLY, CDR2 FYNNEI. DNA for the CDR3: TGTGCCACCGAAACGGGACAGAGCTACGAGCAGTACTTC. This sequence encodes CATETGQSYEQYF.

This clone was observed once. V usage is TRBV7-6 and J usage is TRBJ1-4; 9 bases are shared with TRBD1. Germline CDR1 SGHVS, CDR2 FNYEAQ. The CDR3 loop spans 19 amino acids. V lost 5 bases and J lost 0; bases outside the gene matches: 13. The CDR3 spells CASSPGLPGQGATNEKLFF. The CDR3 DNA follows: TGTGCCAGCAGCCCAGGGCTCCCGGGACAGGGAGCAACTAATGAAAAACTGTTTTTT.

V gene TRBV18 combines with J gene TRBJ2-5; 9 nucleotides match TRBD1. CDR3 length: 14 amino acids. Per germline, CDR1 KGHSH and CDR2 LQKENI. V shed 3 bases, J shed 5 bases, and the junction held 4 bases outside the gene matches. The CDR3 is CASSPGTGTETQYF. The CDR3 nucleotides are TGTGCCAGCTCACCCGGGACAGGGACGGAGACCCAGTACTTC.

The chain has TRBV19 and TRBJ2-1, with 12 bases lining up with TRBD2. Germline trimming cut 3 bases from V and 10 bases from J; bases unmatched to any gene: 7. Germline lookup yields CDR1 LNHDA and CDR2 SQIVND (reference sequence). The CDR3 is made up of 15 amino acids. CDR3 residues: CASSIGLAGGEEQFF. As DNA, the CDR3 is TGTGCCAGTAGTATTGGGCTAGCGGGAGGGGAGGAGCAGTTCTTC.

The rearrangement joins TRBV24-1 to TRBJ2-1; 8 bases agree with TRBD2. CDR1 KGHDR and CDR2 SFDVKD come from the germline V gene. This CDR3 contains 16 residues. With V trimmed by 3 bases and J by 10 bases, 13 bases remained unmatched. The CDR3 sequence: CATSDPPSGSPKEQFF. Written as DNA, the CDR3 is TGTGCCACCAGTGATCCTCCCAGCGGGAGTCCGAAAGAGCAGTTCTTC.

The chain couples TRBV7-8 to TRBJ2-2; 8 bases are a match to TRBD1. Trimming removed 5 bases from V and 5 bases from J; junction bases left unmatched: 10. CDR3 length: 16 amino acids. Germline V gene lookup returns CDR1 SGHVS and CDR2 FQNEAQ. This CDR3 is CASSPRYRGETGELFF. DNA for the CDR3: TGTGCCAGCAGCCCACGTTACAGGGGGGAAACCGGGGAGCTGTTTTTT.

The chain recombines TRBV6-6 with TRBJ2-3, with D perhaps TRBD1 (6 bases). The CDR3 consists of 15 residues. Germline assignment: CDR1 MNHNY and CDR2 SVGAGI (reference sequence). The V and J ends lost 5 bases and 4 bases respectively, with 16 bases between them. CDR3 in amino acids: CASSNQGFGADTQYF. Here the CDR3 DNA reads TGTGCCAGCAGTAATCAGGGGTTTGGGGCAGATACGCAGTATTTT.

The V gene is TRBV7-2, the J gene TRBJ1-4; 7 nucleotides align to TRBD1. The CDR3 is 15 residues long. Germline CDR1 is SGHTA and CDR2 is FQGNSA. J lost 0 bases, V lost 5 bases, and 3 bases had no gene match. Written as DNA, the CDR3 is TGTGCCAGCAGCACCAGGGGGGCAACTAATGAAAAACTGTTTTTT. Its protein is CASSTRGATNEKLFF. Based on the CDR3 plus reference TRBV7-2 and TRBJ1-4, the full variable domain is GAGVSQSPSNKVTEKGKDVELRCDPISGHTALYWYRQSLGQGLEFLIYFQGNSAPDKSGLPSDRFSAERTGGSVSTLTIQRTQQEDSAVYLCASSTRGATNEKLFFGSGTQLSVL.

The chain employs TRBV4-1 and TRBJ1-1, with 12 nucleotides matching TRBD1. CDR1 and CDR2 (germline): MGHRA, YSYEKL. CDR3 length: 18 amino acids. Trimming cost V 4 bases and J 5 bases; bases outside gene matches: 14. The DNA of the CDR3 is TGCGCCAGCAGCCTGAGGGCTGGGACAGGGGGCTTGGGTACTGAAGCTTTCTTT. Its translation: CASSLRAGTGGLGTEAFF.

V and J are TRBV11-2 and TRBJ2-2, with a tentative D call TRBD2 (6 bases). The CDR3 has 14 amino acids. Between the trimmed V and J ends, which lost 5 bases and 5 bases, there was a span of 12 bases. Germline CDR1 reads SGHAT; CDR2 reads FQNNGV. CDR3 sequence (DNA): TGTGCCAGCAGCGCAAGACTAGGAACCGGGGAGCTGTTTTTT. Translated, it gives CASSARLGTGELFF.

The chain couples TRBV2 to TRBJ2-2; 8 bases fit TRBD1. V lost 6 bases to trimming and J lost 6 bases; unmatched junction nucleotides: 6. This CDR3 is built from 14 residues. Looked up from germline, CDR1 is SNHLY and CDR2 is FYNNEI. The CDR3 nucleotides read TGTGCCAGCAGAACGCAGGGGGCTGCCGGGGAGCTGTTTTTT. It yields the protein CASRTQGAAGELFF.

This clone was counted a single time. CDR3: CASRNSGRATDTQYF. CDR3 coding DNA: TGTGCCAGCAGAAACAGCGGGAGGGCTACAGATACGCAGTATTTT. The rearrangement links TRBV7-2 to TRBJ2-3, with 10 bases aligning to TRBD2. Germline V lookup: CDR1 SGHTA, CDR2 FQGNSA. This CDR3 is 15 amino acids long. Trimming at V came to 6 bases and at J to 3 bases, leaving 6 bases not matched to a gene.

The rearrangement links TRBV27 to TRBJ1-5; 10 bases match TRBD1. The CDR3 is 13 residues long. V trimming: 5 bases; J trimming: 6 bases; junction bases outside the gene matches: 1. Per the germline V gene, CDR1 is MNHEY and CDR2 is SMNVEV (reference sequence). The CDR3 here is CASSGTGVQPQHF. CDR3 in DNA: TGTGCCAGCAGTGGGACAGGGGTTCAGCCCCAGCATTTT.

V usage is TRBV3-1 (or the pseudogene TRBV3-2) and J usage is TRBJ1-1; D is uncertain. Trimming removed 2 bases from V and 3 bases from J, with 7 bases in between. The CDR3 is 13 residues long. Looked up from germline, CDR1 is LGHDT and CDR2 is YNNKEL (reference sequence). The DNA of the CDR3 is TGTGCCAGCAGCCAACTAGAGGACACTGAAGCTTTCTTT. Translating it yields CASSQLEDTEAFF.

The CDR3 sequence: CASSVRDRGPETQYF. CDR3 bases: TGCGCCAGCAGCGTCCGGGACAGGGGGCCTGAGACCCAGTACTTC. The rearrangement links TRBV4-3 to TRBJ2-5, with 12 bases that match TRBD1. The CDR3 has 15 amino acids. CDR1 is LGHNA, CDR2 YSLEER, per germline. V shed 5 bases, J shed 5 bases, and the junction held 6 bases outside the gene matches.

The chain recombines TRBV18 with TRBJ2-3; 7 bases agree with TRBD1. Trimming at V came to 5 bases and at J to 1 base, leaving 6 bases not matched to a gene. The CDR3 runs 15 residues. CDR1 is KGHSH and CDR2 is LQKENI in the germline V gene. Written as DNA, the CDR3 is TGTGCCAGCTCAATAGACAGGGTAGGCACAGATACGCAGTATTTT. It specifies CASSIDRVGTDTQYF. The full variable domain, in which reference TRBV18 and TRBJ2-3 provide the parts outside the CDR3, is NAGVMQNPRHLVRRRGQEARLRCSPMKGHSHVYWYRQLPEEGLKFMVYLQKENIIDESGMPKERFSAEFPKEGPSILRIQQVVRGDSAAYFCASSIDRVGTDTQYFGPGTRLTVL.

The chain couples TRBV27 to TRBJ2-1, with TRBD1 identical over 9 bases. Germline CDR1 MNHEY, CDR2 SMNVEV (reference sequence). The V gene end was trimmed by 2 bases and the J gene end by 8 bases; junction bases not matched to a gene: 7. The CDR3 contains 15 residues. This chain's CDR3 is CASSLGDRAFDEQFF. As DNA, the CDR3 is TGTGCCAGCAGTTTAGGGGACAGGGCTTTCGATGAGCAGTTCTTC.

This chain links TRBV11-2 with TRBJ2-1; weak D call: TRBD2 (6 bases). V was shortened by 3 bases and J by 5 bases, with 11 bases between the two germline ends. This CDR3 region has 14 residues. The germline gives CDR1 SGHAT, CDR2 FQNNGV. In DNA, the CDR3 is TGTGCCAGCAGCTTGACTAGGGGTAACAATGAGCAGTTCTTC. This encodes CASSLTRGNNEQFF.

V and J are TRBV4-2 and TRBJ1-5; 7 nucleotides agree with TRBD1. Germline V CDR1 and CDR2: LGHNA, YNFKEQ. Trimming removed 6 bases from V and 7 bases from J; junction bases left unmatched: 6. CDR3 length: 13 residues. This CDR3 reads CASSRGTDQPQHF. In DNA form, the CDR3 reads TGTGCCAGCAGTCGGGGGACAGACCAGCCCCAGCATTTT.

This rearrangement joins TRBV5-1 to TRBJ1-2; D is unclear. Germline values: CDR1 SGHRS, CDR2 YFSETQ. The length of the CDR3 is 14 residues. V was clipped by 4 bases and J by 4 bases, with 14 bases between them. CDR3 coding DNA: TGCGCCAGCAGCCCCGCGGGGTTCGGCTATGGCTACACCTTC. It yields the protein CASSPAGFGYGYTF.

This clone was seen repeatedly, ten times or more. The chain is built from TRBV19 and TRBJ1-4; D is ambiguous. Germline V gene sequence: CDR1 LNHDA, CDR2 SQIVND (reference sequence). CDR3 length equals 13 residues. Trimming removed 3 bases from V and 8 bases from J, with 10 bases in between. DNA of the CDR3: TGTGCCAGTAGTATGAGCGGCACAGAAAAACTGTTTTTT. Encoded protein: CASSMSGTEKLFF. Together with reference TRBV19 and TRBJ1-4, the CDR3 gives the full variable domain: DGGITQSPKYLFRKEGQNVTLSCEQNLNHDAMYWYRQDPGQGLRLIYYSQIVNDFQKGDIAEGYSVSREKKESFPLTVTSAQKNPTAFYLCASSMSGTEKLFFGSGTQLSVL.